This TCR beta chain was sequenced in a study of regulatory T cells in long-lasting Graves disease. Turning to the study itself: Patients with persistent Graves' disease had over 5 years of antithyroid drugs and persistent TSH receptor antibodies.

The study's findings and limits: Persistent disease was associated with favored TRBV28 usage and with favored use of TRBJ1-2 and TRBJ2-5.

The time point was: persistent/refractory GD, antithyroid drugs over 5 years with positive TRAb. From RNA extracted from PBMCs, the TCR library was made. Roughly 9.3 milliliters of peripheral blood were taken and placed in EDTA tubes. The authors built TCR beta libraries using iRepertoire HTBI primers and Arm-PCR of CDR3 regions. In the authors' methods: Identification across samples found some 60 TRBV and approximately 15 TRBJ segments. TCRdb analysed the multiplex PCR reads with MiXCR anew, one entry per CDR3 protein. The V and J calls reflect TCRdb's pipeline rather than the authors' work. The repertoire holds about 310,000 distinct CDR3 sequences, with 22% as singletons. V was clipped by 5 bases and J by 5 bases; unmatched bases: 6. Germline V gene data show CDR1 as MDHEN and CDR2 as SYDVKM. CDR3 length: 14 residues. This clonotype was picked up many times. Its antigen is unknown.

This chain uses TRBV28 with TRBJ2-7; 10 nucleotides line up with TRBD1. The TCR sequence derives from a female donor with Graves disease. This specimen consisted of peripheral blood mononuclear cells (PBMCs), obtained when the disease was refractory, from a patient treated with antithyroid drugs. CDR3: CASSIDRGLNEQYF. The DNA for the CDR3 is TGTGCCAGCAGTATCGACAGGGGGCTAAACGAGCAGTACTTC.